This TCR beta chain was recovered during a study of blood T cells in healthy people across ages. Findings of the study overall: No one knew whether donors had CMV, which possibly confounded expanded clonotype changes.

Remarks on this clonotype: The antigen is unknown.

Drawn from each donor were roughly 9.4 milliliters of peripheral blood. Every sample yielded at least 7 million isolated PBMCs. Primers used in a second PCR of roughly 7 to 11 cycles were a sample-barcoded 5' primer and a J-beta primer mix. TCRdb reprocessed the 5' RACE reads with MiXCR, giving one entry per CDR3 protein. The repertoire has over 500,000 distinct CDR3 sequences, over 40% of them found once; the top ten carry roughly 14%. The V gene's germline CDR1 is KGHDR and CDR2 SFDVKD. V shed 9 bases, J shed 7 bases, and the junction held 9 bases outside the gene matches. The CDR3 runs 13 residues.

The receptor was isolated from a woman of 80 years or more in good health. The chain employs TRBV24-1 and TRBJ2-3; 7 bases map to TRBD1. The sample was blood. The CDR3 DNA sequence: TGTGCCACCCGACGACAGGGAGCTAATACGCAGTATTTT. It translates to CATRRQGANTQYF.